These T cell receptor beta chains were read from a single sample in a study of T cell repertoires in cytomegalovirus infection. Antigens of these TCRs are unknown. From the reads, TCRdb called clonotypes with MiXCR, one entry per CDR3 protein. This repertoire shows about 830,000 distinct CDR3 sequences, over 25% found once; its top ten account for around an eighth. Sample: cultured CD8+ T cells from PBMCs, taken from culture after CMV antigen stimulation. The receptor set was obtained from a human donor in good health (CMV status not recorded). Some clones in this sample may be carry-over from other donors' samples. Both conserved end residues are part of each CDR3. The D gene is left open where the match is weak. Clone size is stated in some rows and not others, as once, few, many or a class when expanded.

v_gene	j_gene	abundance	len	d_gene	CDR3nt	CDR3aa
TRBV6-1	TRBJ2-7	few	14	TRBD1	TGTGCCAGCAGTGAATACAGGGGTGCCTACGAGCAGTACTTC	CASSEYRGAYEQYF
TRBV9	TRBJ1-2	.	13	.	TGTGCCAGCAGCGCTCAAGACTATTATGGCTACACCTTC	CASSAQDYYGYTF
TRBV5-6	TRBJ2-1	.	16	.	TGTGCCAGCAGCTTGGCCCAGGGGCAGTGGTACAATGAGCAGTTCTTC	CASSLAQGQWYNEQFF
TRBV6-1	TRBJ1-1	many	12	.	TGTGCCAGCAGGAGGGGGTACACTGAAGCTTTCTTT	CASRRGYTEAFF
TRBV4-1	TRBJ1-3	many	15	.	TGTGCCAGCAGCCAAGATCCAGGGACTGGAAACACCATATATTTT	CASSQDPGTGNTIYF
TRBV7-2	TRBJ1-4	many	19	.	TGTGCCAGCAGCTTAAGGAGGGATAGTTCGTTAGCAACTAATGAAAAACTGTTTTTT	CASSLRRDSSLATNEKLFF
TRBV4-3	TRBJ1-2	.	15	.	TGCGCCAGCAGCCAAGAATTTACACAGCACTTGGGCTACACCTTC	CASSQEFTQHLGYTF
TRBV18	TRBJ2-3	.	12	.	TGTGCCAGCTCACCAGAGGAAGATACGCAGTATTTT	CASSPEEDTQYF
TRBV7-7	TRBJ2-1	.	14	TRBD2	TGTGCTAGCAGACCCGGGACTAGCGGGGGGGAGCAGTTCTTC	CASRPGTSGGEQFF
TRBV12-3/TRBV12-4	TRBJ2-7	few	13	TRBD1	TGTGCCAGCAGTACGACAGGGGTGGTCGAGCAGTACTTC	CASSTTGVVEQYF
TRBV7-2	TRBJ2-4	few	15	TRBD1	TGTGCCAGCAGCTTAGCGACCAGGGGGCCGGACATTCAGTACTTC	CASSLATRGPDIQYF
TRBV18	TRBJ2-2	.	13	.	TGTGCCAGCTCACCACCGTCGGGCGGGGAGCTGTTTTTT	CASSPPSGGELFF
TRBV27	TRBJ2-6	.	17	.	TGTGCCAGCAGTTTTGAACCAGGGCTCGCTGGGGCCAACGTCCTGACTTTC	CASSFEPGLAGANVLTF
TRBV20-1	TRBJ2-7	few	14	.	TGCAGTGCTAGAGATGACGCGGACTCCTACGAGCAGTACTTC	CSARDDADSYEQYF
TRBV7-2	TRBJ1-5	many	15	.	TGTGCCAGCAGCGTAGACGGCTATAGCAATCAGCCCCAGCATTTT	CASSVDGYSNQPQHF
TRBV11-2	TRBJ2-3	few	15	.	TGTGCCAGCAGCTTAGACCCCGCACCGTTAGATACGCAGTATTTT	CASSLDPAPLDTQYF
TRBV27	TRBJ1-5	few	16	.	TGTGCCAGCAGTTTATTTGGGGTATCTGAATATCAGCCCCAGCATTTT	CASSLFGVSEYQPQHF
TRBV29-1	TRBJ2-7	.	13	.	TGCAGCGTTGAAAACAGAGATACCTACGAGCAGTACTTC	CSVENRDTYEQYF
TRBV20-1	TRBJ2-3	.	15	TRBD1	TGCAGTGCTAGAGGGGACAGGGTGAACACAGATACGCAGTATTTT	CSARGDRVNTDTQYF
TRBV6-2/TRBV6-3	TRBJ1-1	.	14	.	TGTGCCAGCAGTTACTCGCGGAGAGCGGCTGAAGCTTTCTTT	CASSYSRRAAEAFF
TRBV27	TRBJ2-4	few	16	.	TGTGCCAGCGGAGAAAAGGGTATTCTAGCCAAAAACATTCAGTACTTC	CASGEKGILAKNIQYF
TRBV4-1	TRBJ2-2	.	17	TRBD1	TGCGCCAGCAGCCAAGAGGTCAGGGGGCTTGACACCGGGGAGCTGTTTTTT	CASSQEVRGLDTGELFF
TRBV7-6	TRBJ2-2	many	15	TRBD1	TGTGCCAGCAGGAATAGGGGCAGGGGGTCCGGGGAGCTGTTTTTT	CASRNRGRGSGELFF
TRBV29-1	TRBJ2-1	.	13	.	TGCAGCGTTGAAGGACCAGGGCCCCATGAGCAGTTCTTC	CSVEGPGPHEQFF
TRBV27	TRBJ2-1	.	18	.	TGTGCCAGCAGTTTATCCTCGTATACAGGTCTTGACGACAATGAGCAGTTCTTC	CASSLSSYTGLDDNEQFF
TRBV7-6	TRBJ2-1	.	16	TRBD2	TGTGCCAGCAGCTCGTTCGCGGGGGTCTCCTACAATGAGCAGTTCTTC	CASSSFAGVSYNEQFF
TRBV12-3/TRBV12-4	TRBJ1-3	.	14	.	TGTGTCAGCAGGGATAGGGGGGATGGAAACACCATATATTTT	CVSRDRGDGNTIYF
TRBV7-2	TRBJ1-3	few	18	.	TGTGCCAGCAGCTTAGAGGCTTTGCTGATGGGGGGGGGAAACACCATATATTTT	CASSLEALLMGGGNTIYF
TRBV7-6	TRBJ1-5	.	16	TRBD1	TGTGCCAGCAGCTTAAAGAGGGGGCTGAGTAATCAGCCCCAGCATTTT	CASSLKRGLSNQPQHF
TRBV2	TRBJ2-3	.	17	TRBD1	TGTGCCAGCAACGACCCTGACAGGGGAACTAGCACAGATACGCAGTATTTT	CASNDPDRGTSTDTQYF
TRBV4-2	TRBJ1-1	.	15	.	TGTGCCAGCAGCCACGAGAGGGGTTATGCCACTGAAGCTTTCTTT	CASSHERGYATEAFF
TRBV3-1	TRBJ2-1	.	18	.	TGTGCCAGCAGCCAAGGAGGGTGGGTCCCGACGACATACAATGAGCAGTTCTTC	CASSQGGWVPTTYNEQFF
TRBV7-8	TRBJ2-7	.	14	.	TGTGCCAGCAGCTTAGGTGGCACTACCTACGAGCAGTACTTC	CASSLGGTTYEQYF
TRBV6-5	TRBJ2-3	many	18	.	TGTGCCAGCAGTTACTTGACTCCGGGGCGGGGGCCCACAGATACGCAGTATTTT	CASSYLTPGRGPTDTQYF
TRBV15	TRBJ1-1	.	13	.	TGTGCCACCAGCACAGGGGTGAACACTGAAGCTTTCTTT	CATSTGVNTEAFF
TRBV24-1	TRBJ2-1	few	15	TRBD1	TGTGCCACCAGTGTTTCCGGGACAGGCTACAATGAGCAGTTCTTC	CATSVSGTGYNEQFF
TRBV2	TRBJ1-1	.	14	TRBD1	TGTGCCAGCAGTGATGACAGGGGAAGCACTGAAGCTTTCTTT	CASSDDRGSTEAFF
TRBV4-1	TRBJ1-5	.	16	.	TGCGCCAGCAGCCAAGTCGTGAGGGCTACCAATCAGCCCCAGCATTTT	CASSQVVRATNQPQHF
TRBV27	TRBJ1-1	.	14	.	TGTGCCAGCAGTTTAGCGCCCAGGAACACTGAAACTTTCTTT	CASSLAPRNTETFF
TRBV7-2	TRBJ1-2	many	12	.	TGTGCCAGCAGCTTTACCAGCTATGGCTACACCTTC	CASSFTSYGYTF